This TCR beta chain was found in a study of blood T cell repertoires in COVID-19. Study-wide background: PBMCs, B-cell-depleted T cells, or T cells provided the cDNA or gDNA that made up the material.

Libraries were prepared by immunoSEQ multiplex PCR; TCRdb keeps only in-frame clonotypes and omits some of them. The sample holds under 55,000 clones; 85% to 90% are singletons and the top ten take 14%. Looked up from germline, CDR1 is MNHEY and CDR2 is SVGAGI. The CDR3 totals 14 residues. V was shortened by 4 bases and J by 1 base, with 10 bases between the two germline ends. This sequence joins TRBV6-5 and TRBJ1-1; D remains unclear. The sample was peripheral blood. The sequence was collected from a human donor in a cohort sampled during active COVID-19. The CDR3 coding sequence is TGTGCCAGCAGTTTCGCGGGCGGGAACACTGAAGCTTTCTTT. Protein: CASSFAGGNTEAFF.